This TCR beta chain was captured by sequencing in a study of T cell responses to AZD1222 COVID-19 vaccine (dated by TCRdb to the early 2020s). For the wider study: A total of about 230 trial participants underwent TCR sequencing, of whom about 210 received two doses of AZD1222 and about 26 received two doses of the MenACWY control vaccine. Enrollment into the trials was organized by age into subgroups of 18-55, 56-69 and 70-plus years, and those subgroups contained about 160, 30 and 59 TCR-sequenced participants, respectively. Broad study findings and their caveats: Most participants were white British and females outnumbered males, and the authors suggested that clonal diversity may have been underestimated. Spike-specific TCR breadth and depth rose significantly after two AZD1222 doses compared with day 0 and with MenACWY recipients. In the small 56-69-year group, the increase in depth fell short of significance, most likely because of low power. The whole spike protein was spanned by vaccine-associated CD4 TCRs, and dominant responses were seen in regions 160-218 and 743-854. Because no samples from the day 14 peak response were available, repertoires could be characterized only after the peak T cell response. Reportedly, almost half of the unique spike-specific TCRs recognized epitopes lying outside the regions that are mutated in the B.1.351 and B.1.1.7 variants. Conclusions about previously exposed vaccinees were limited because only 5 or 6 AZD1222 recipients were SARS-CoV-2 seropositive at baseline.

The CDR3 regions of human TCRbeta chains were analyzed by immunosequencing. The paper's data handling went like this. TCRs in the repertoires were matched against a reference library of SARS-CoV-2-specific TCRs that had been generated with the MIRA antigen-specificity platform. Breadth meant the fraction of unique TCRs that were SARS-CoV-2-associated, whereas depth meant the fraction of total T cells that were SARS-CoV-2-associated. Using the MIRA data, each spike-specific TCR was mapped to the spike region that the TCR reacts to and placed in a CD4 or CD8 class. Log10-transformed breadth and depth values were compared by one-way ANOVA with Sidak's multiple comparisons tests. The source is immuneACCESS, and TCRdb retained only in-frame sequences with V and J called. Part of the clones is not carried over; for the studies checked, unresolved V genes explain less than half of this, and the remainder is unexplained. The DNA was the basis for D and trimming; V, J and clone size are from that table. The sample table holds 120,000 or so clones, of which roughly 90% were seen once. The ten largest account for 11% of the sample.

With respect to this clone: What this receptor recognizes is not known. Base quality data are lacking; no much larger clone is found one base away.

What the time point label conveys for this sample: baseline before first vaccination. This sample's treatment or condition label indicates: meningococcal conjugate vaccine given as trial control. Vaccinee samples were obtained from the UK trials COV001 and COV002, which included a single-blind randomized controlled phase 2/3 trial of AZD1222 (ChAdOx1 nCoV-19) in healthy adults. For TCRbeta chain sequencing, PBMC samples were collected from trial participants at day 0 and at day 28 after the second dose. CDR1 and CDR2 are read off the germline V gene as MNHEY and SVGAGI. The CDR3 contains 14 residues, cysteine and phenylalanine counted. Left in the record is the CDR3 DNA by itself, 42 bases read in frame from the first base. V loses 4 bases, J loses 0 bases, and the germline ends lie 9 bases apart.

This TCR was recovered from an adult in good health. This chain joins TRBV6-5 to TRBJ1-1; a tentative D call is TRBD1 (6 bases match). Sequenced material: peripheral blood, taken on day 0 of MenACWY control vaccination. The DNA is as follows: TGTGCCAGCAGTTCCGGACAGATGAACACTGAAGCTTTCTTT. This is translated as CASSSGQMNTEAFF.